This T cell receptor (beta chain) originates from a study of T cell changes during pregnancy in multiple sclerosis. TCRdb keeps only in-frame clones here, not all; method: immunoSEQ multiplex PCR. The sample has approximately 100,000 clones; 75% to 95% are singletons. With V trimmed by 3 bases and J by 7 bases, 7 bases remained unmatched. There are 15 residues in the CDR3. Germline values: CDR1 MGHDK, CDR2 SYGVNS. Here the sequenced sample was peripheral blood, taken in the second trimester of pregnancy. The sequence was collected from a female donor with multiple sclerosis, enrolled in a pregnancy study. The chain employs TRBV25-1 and TRBJ2-1; 9 nucleotides align to TRBD2. The CDR3 sequence: CASSEALAGVNEQFF. Here the CDR3 DNA reads TGTGCCAGCAGTGAGGCCTTAGCGGGAGTGAATGAGCAGTTCTTC. Looking up the rest from reference TRBV25-1 and TRBJ2-1 gives the full variable domain: EADIYQTPRYLVIGTGKKITLECSQTMGHDKMYWYQQDPGMELHLIHYSYGVNSTEKGDLSSESTVSRIRTEHFPLTLESARPSHTSQYLCASSEALAGVNEQFFGPGTRLTVL.